This T cell receptor beta chain was identified during a study of cytomegalovirus exposure and HLA in healthy donors. The study's findings and limits: The study recorded 164 TCR beta chains that were cytomegalovirus-associated. There were some V segments, including TRBV6-2 and TRBV6-3, excluded as indistinguishable. Sequencing likely caused a cluster of highly shared sequence variants.

Use of 60 Vbeta and 13 Jbeta primers characterized the PCR. The protocol was immunoSEQ multiplex PCR, while the TCRdb copy is restricted to in-frame clones and leaves out a portion. The sample includes 100,000 to 150,000 clones, roughly 15% seen only once; the top ten take about 3%. Though probably carrying unrecorded immune exposures, donors were nominally healthy at sampling. V dropped 4 bases and J dropped 3 bases, with 12 bases sitting between them. Germline CDR1 SGHDN, CDR2 FVKESK. The CDR3 covers 14 residues. This clone has more than one count but fewer than ten. Its antigen remains unknown. The J gene is TRBJ1-1, the V gene TRBV14; D is unresolved. Input material: PBMCs. The receptor was derived from a female donor in good health and CMV-seropositive. Here the CDR3 reads CASSLQVVDTEAFF. For the CDR3, the DNA is TGTGCCAGCAGCCTCCAAGTGGTAGACACTGAAGCTTTCTTT.